This entry features one TCR beta chain sequence. Its target is not known. The CDR3 extends over 16 amino acids. The V gene lost 3 bases and the J gene lost 0 bases, with 14 bases spanning the gap. Germline-derived CDR1 and CDR2 are MGHDK and SYGVNS. The data were taken from a study of cytomegalovirus exposure and HLA in healthy donors. General study findings and limits: The study flagged some 170 TCR beta chains as cytomegalovirus-associated. Presence/absence results assume similar sequencing depth per donor, which may not hold. Analyzed later, most CMV-associated TCR beta chains appeared HLA-restricted.

PCR amplification relied on 60 Vbeta primers (plus 13 Jbeta primers). The assay was immunoSEQ multiplex PCR, and TCRdb's table has in-frame clones only and misses some. This repertoire shows some 150,000 clones, around 79% found once; its top ten account for less than 3%. What was sequenced was PBMCs. The chain recombines TRBV25-1 with TRBJ1-1; D perhaps matches TRBD1 (5 bases). The sequence derives from a male donor in good health and CMV-seronegative. The CDR3 DNA follows: TGTGCCAGCAGTGACCGACGGACATCCATGAACACTGAAGCTTTCTTT. It specifies CASSDRRTSMNTEAFF. Filled out from reference TRBV25-1 and TRBJ1-1, the complete variable domain reads EADIYQTPRYLVIGTGKKITLECSQTMGHDKMYWYQQDPGMELHLIHYSYGVNSTEKGDLSSESTVSRIRTEHFPLTLESARPSHTSQYLCASSDRRTSMNTEAFFGQGTRLTVV.